What follows are 13 T cell receptor beta chains derived from one specimen sequenced in a study of patients and donors after allogeneic stem cell transplantation. TCRdb fed the RT-PCR reads into MiXCR, producing one record per CDR3 protein. The sample includes around 150,000 distinct CDR3 sequences, roughly 35% seen only once; the top ten take about 50%. Sequenced input: blood, either unsorted or a sorted T cell fraction (not recorded which). The receptors derive from a human donor who was either an allogeneic HSCT recipient or a stem cell or donor lymphocyte infusion donor (not recorded which). It is not recorded whose cells these are; they may come from a transplant donor.

This rearrangement joins TRBV7-6 to TRBJ2-2, with D maybe TRBD2 (7 bases). Between the trimmed V and J ends, which lost 1 base and 5 bases, there was a span of 14 bases. Germline CDR1 and CDR2: SGHVS and FNYEAQ. The length of the CDR3 is 16 residues. The CDR3 is CASSLDGGGWTGELFF. CDR3 nucleotides: TGTGCCAGCAGCTTAGATGGCGGGGGCTGGACCGGGGAGCTGTTTTTT.

This clonotype occurred a few times. J is TRBJ1-4 and V is TRBV7-8; 8 nucleotides align to TRBD1. Germline lookup yields CDR1 SGHVS and CDR2 FQNEAQ. V shed 5 bases, J shed 8 bases, and the junction held 7 bases outside the gene matches. The CDR3 consists of 14 residues. The CDR3 here is CASSLDRGIEKLFF. The CDR3 DNA sequence: TGTGCCAGCAGCCTCGACAGGGGTATCGAAAAACTGTTTTTT.

This clonotype was counted a single time. The CDR3 region is CASSGTSQETQYF. CDR3 DNA: TGTGCCAGCAGTGGGACCTCCCAAGAGACCCAGTACTTC. This rearrangement joins TRBV2 to TRBJ2-5, with D hard to call. The germline CDR1 and CDR2 sequences are SNHLY and FYNNEI. The V end lost 4 bases, the J end lost 1 base, and 7 bases lay between the germline ends. The CDR3 loop spans 13 amino acids. The variable domain in full, with the rest retrieved from reference TRBV2 and TRBJ2-5, is EPEVTQTPSHQVTQMGQEVILRCVPISNHLYFYWYRQILGQKVEFLVSFYNNEISEKSEIFDDQFSVERPDGSNFTLKIRSTKLEDSAMYFCASSGTSQETQYFGPGTRLLVL.

The chain uses TRBV12-3 or TRBV12-4 and TRBJ1-6; no clear D. The V and J ends lost 4 bases and 7 bases respectively, with 14 bases between them. The CDR3 has 15 amino acids. CDR3 sequence reads: CASSSPSDTNSPLHF. The CDR3, as DNA: TGTGCCAGCAGTTCCCCTTCCGACACCAATTCACCCCTCCACTTT.

This clonotype was counted a few times. The CDR3 here is CASSPWTGLGEKLFF. The CDR3 nucleotides are TGTGCCAGCAGTCCCTGGACAGGGTTAGGTGAAAAACTGTTTTTT. The chain uses TRBV27 and TRBJ1-4; TRBD1 matches 8 bases. CDR3 length: 15 residues. The V gene end was trimmed by 5 bases and the J gene end by 7 bases; junction bases not matched to a gene: 9. CDR1 and CDR2 (germline): MNHEY, SMNVEV (reference sequence).

This clonotype was seen ten or more times. This chain uses TRBV12-3 or TRBV12-4 with TRBJ1-1; 8 bases fit TRBD1. Trimming cost V 6 bases and J 1 base; bases outside gene matches: 1. The CDR3 is made up of 13 amino acids. The CDR3 coding sequence is TGTGCCAGCAGGGGGACAGGGAACACTGAAGCTTTCTTT. Translating it yields CASRGTGNTEAFF.

V and J are TRBV9 and TRBJ1-4, with D hard to call. Trimming stripped 3 bases from V and 4 bases from J, with 22 bases between. CDR1 and CDR2 from the germline V gene are SGDLS and YYNGEE. The CDR3 is 18 residues long. This CDR3 is CASSAPSVNEVGNEKLFF. The CDR3 nucleotides read TGTGCCAGCAGCGCCCCGTCGGTGAACGAAGTGGGTAATGAAAAACTGTTTTTT.

This clonotype was detected only a few times. The V gene is TRBV6-1, the J gene TRBJ2-5; 8 bases map to TRBD1. CDR3 length equals 17 residues. The V gene end was trimmed by 1 base and the J gene end by 5 bases; junction bases not matched to a gene: 12. Germline CDR1 reads MNHNS; CDR2 reads SASEGT. The CDR3 nucleotides are TGTGCCAGCAGTGAAGTGGGACAGGAAATCCCCAGGGAGACCCAGTACTTC. This translates into CASSEVGQEIPRETQYF.

The chain couples TRBV20-1 to TRBJ1-5; 11 nucleotides line up with TRBD1. CDR1 and CDR2 from the germline V gene are DFQATT and SNEGSKA (reference sequence). The junction had 4 bases not matched to a gene; V was cut back by 6 bases and J by 6 bases. The CDR3 spans 13 residues. The CDR3 sequence is CSADRGQTQPQHF. CDR3 nucleotide sequence: TGCAGTGCGGACAGGGGGCAGACTCAGCCCCAGCATTTT.

This clonotype was seen a handful of times. The rearrangement joins TRBV24-1 to TRBJ1-5; no clear D gene. CDR1 KGHDR and CDR2 SFDVKD come from the germline V gene. V gave up 4 bases and J gave up 0 bases, with 6 bases separating them. This CDR3 is 14 amino acids long. In DNA form, the CDR3 reads TGTGCCACCAGTGACGCTAATAGCAATCAGCCCCAGCATTTT. Amino acids: CATSDANSNQPQHF.

This clonotype occurred a few times. This chain links TRBV6-2 or TRBV6-3 with TRBJ1-3, with 7 bases lining up with TRBD1. CDR1 is MNHEY and CDR2 is SVGEGT in the germline V gene. V lost 6 bases and J lost 2; bases outside the gene matches: 10. CDR3 length: 16 residues. The DNA for the CDR3 is TGTGCCAGCAGGGACCTGGGACAGCTAACTGGAAACACCATATATTTT. The encoded protein is CASRDLGQLTGNTIYF.

This clonotype was found once. The CDR3 DNA follows: TGTGCCAGCAGTTACTCCACTAGTTCCGAGCAGTACTTC. Residues: CASSYSTSSEQYF. The V and J genes are TRBV6-6 and TRBJ2-7; D is perhaps TRBD2 (5 bases). This CDR3 spans 13 amino acids. CDR1 is MNHNY, CDR2 SVGAGI, per germline (reference sequence). V shed 0 bases and J shed 6 bases, with 9 bases lying between them.

V usage is TRBV11-1 and J usage is TRBJ2-6, with D uncertain. Germline CDR1 reads SGHAT; CDR2 reads FQDESV (reference sequence). The V and J ends lost 5 bases and 0 bases respectively, with 14 bases between them. This CDR3 region has 17 residues. The CDR3 DNA reads as TGTGCCAGCAGCGACCGGTTAAGGCCCTCTGGGGCCAACGTCCTGACTTTC. Protein product: CASSDRLRPSGANVLTF.